The rows below give T cell receptor beta chains drawn from one sample of a study of T cell responses to AZD1222 COVID-19 vaccine. Assay: immunoSEQ multiplex PCR; the TCRdb copy retains only in-frame clones and omits some. The sample holds 60,000 to 65,000 clones, roughly 84% seen once. The source material was peripheral blood, sampled on day 0 of AZD1222 vaccination. Receptors originate from an adult in good health. The CDR3 runs from the conserved cysteine through the conserved F or W. D genes are given only for firm matches.

TRBV5-1	-	TRBJ1-3	CASSRDWSAGNTIYF
TRBV19	-	TRBJ2-2	CASSPINGLGELFF
TRBV15	-	TRBJ1-1	CATRGRMNTEAFF
TRBV3-1/TRBV3-2	-	TRBJ1-5	CASSRDSLNQPQHF
TRBV7-9	-	TRBJ2-2	CASSLAQGAGNTGELFF
TRBV19	-	TRBJ1-1	CASSIGKNTEAFF
TRBV7-9	-	TRBJ1-4	CASSPGTTSATNEKLFF
TRBV7-2	-	TRBJ2-1	CASSLVPGYNEQFF
TRBV4-2	TRBD1	TRBJ1-4	CASSQLSGQGAEKLFF
TRBV25-1	-	TRBJ2-1	CASSVDYNEQFF
TRBV28	-	TRBJ2-7	CASSLVYEQYF
TRBV5-1	-	TRBJ2-1	CASSLEGPSYNEQFF
TRBV2	TRBD1	TRBJ1-6	CASSEFEGRGNSPLHF
TRBV5-1	TRBD1	TRBJ1-2	CASSLVVSGQGNTF
TRBV15	-	TRBJ2-7	CATSRARAETPAREQYF
TRBV6-5	TRBD1	TRBJ1-1	CASSPRQGASGEAFF
TRBV4-2	TRBD2	TRBJ2-5	CASSQGPAGGRETQYF
TRBV25-1	-	TRBJ1-1	CASSEWVENTEAFF
TRBV18	TRBD2	TRBJ2-2	CASSRRTSGGATGNTGELFF
TRBV6-6	-	TRBJ1-1	CASEAVNTEAFF
TRBV18	TRBD2	TRBJ2-2	CASSAGLADTGELFF
TRBV13	-	TRBJ1-6	CASSLAAGLDSPLHF
TRBV7-2	TRBD1	TRBJ2-2	CASSSRQGAVGELFF
TRBV11-2	TRBD2	TRBJ2-5	CASSFSGGAQETQYF
TRBV28	TRBD1	TRBJ1-3	CASRYPGTGGRGNTIYF
TRBV5-1	TRBD2	TRBJ2-1	CASSFTLTSGGDNEQFF
TRBV29-1	-	TRBJ1-2	CSVAPPGALDGYTF
TRBV11-3	-	TRBJ2-1	CASSLGGGIDEQFF